A single sample is the source of the 19 T cell receptor beta chains below, sequenced in a study of blood T cell repertoires in COVID-19. Assay: immunoSEQ multiplex PCR; the TCRdb copy retains only in-frame clones and omits some. The sample has 200,000 to 250,000 clones, over 75% seen once. Input material: PBMCs or T cells enriched from blood (not recorded which). The source of these receptors is a young woman who had been exposed to COVID-19.

The chain has TRBV21-1 and TRBJ1-2; no check of the table's D call, TRBD1, against the DNA was made. TRBV21-1 is labeled a pseudogene. CDR3 size: 15 residues. The CDR3 DNA reads TGTGCCAGCAGCGCGGACCGTCAAAGGGGTTATGGCTACACCTTC. Protein product: CASSADRQRGYGYTF.

This chain joins TRBV11-2 and TRBJ1-5, with a possible D match to TRBD1 (5 bases). The CDR3 runs 15 residues. Germline values: CDR1 SGHAT, CDR2 FQNNGV. V lost 1 base to trimming and J lost 5 bases, with 12 bases between them. In nucleotides, the CDR3 is TGTGCCAGCAGCTTAGGGGACTCTCTATATCAGCCCCAGCATTTT. This gives the protein CASSLGDSLYQPQHF.

CDR3 in amino acids: CAALVVGTSNTHEQYF. The CDR3 nucleotides read TGCGCCGCCCTCGTCGTGGGGACTAGCAATACCCACGAGCAGTACTTC. The V call is TRBV5-1, the J call TRBJ2-7; 9 bases match TRBD2. The CDR3 has 16 residues. Looked up from germline, CDR1 is SGHRS and CDR2 is YFSETQ. Losses at the gene ends were 10 bases for V and 5 bases for J; bases not matched to a gene: 19.

The chain uses TRBV10-3 and TRBJ2-7; 7 nucleotides align to TRBD1. Trimming took 4 bases from V and 2 from J; bases not matched to a gene: 5. CDR3 length: 14 residues. The V gene's germline CDR1 is ENHRY and CDR2 SYGVKD. The CDR3 bases are TGTGCCATCAGTGTGGGACAGAGTCCCTACGAGCAGTACTTC. Amino acids: CAISVGQSPYEQYF.

This clone was picked up one time. The V gene is TRBV6-5, the J gene TRBJ1-3; 7 bases agree with TRBD1. The CDR3 contains 11 residues. The V segment lost 8 bases and the J segment 8 bases; nucleotides outside the gene matches: 3. Germline CDR1 reads MNHEY; CDR2 reads SVGAGI. The CDR3 region is CASRTGDTIYF. The CDR3 DNA follows: TGTGCCAGCCGGACAGGAGACACCATATATTTT.

This clone was detected only once. The chain uses TRBV14 and TRBJ1-1; D gene unclear. The V end lost 1 base, the J end lost 0 bases, and 3 bases lay between the germline ends. Looked up from germline, CDR1 is SGHDN and CDR2 is FVKESK. The CDR3 length is 13 residues. The CDR3 sequence is CASSQVLNTEAFF. The CDR3 DNA follows: TGTGCCAGCAGCCAAGTATTGAACACTGAAGCTTTCTTT.

The chain couples TRBV12-5 to TRBJ1-1, with 8 bases fitting TRBD1. J was trimmed by 2 bases and V by 0 bases; bases with no gene match: 17. The CDR3 is made up of 20 amino acids. Germline loops: CDR1 LGHNT, CDR2 FRNRAP. The CDR3 sequence is CASGLVHGRQGRARNTEAFF. The CDR3 DNA is TGTGCTAGTGGTTTGGTACACGGGCGACAGGGGAGAGCCCGAAACACTGAAGCTTTCTTT.

This clone was counted only a few times. This chain joins TRBV2 and TRBJ1-5; TRBD1 matches at 7 bases. The length of the CDR3 is 15 residues. Germline CDR1 is SNHLY and CDR2 is FYNNEI. The V gene end was trimmed by 1 base and the J gene end by 4 bases; junction bases not matched to a gene: 4. DNA for the CDR3: TGTGCCAGCAGTGAAGACAGGGGCTTAAATCAGCCCCAGCATTTT. Translated, it gives CASSEDRGLNQPQHF.

A note on this clone: The junction and the germline gene differ at one end; a read error may be behind it. The chain is built from TRBV7-7 and TRBJ1-1, with D hard to call. The germline gives CDR1 SSHAT, CDR2 FNYEAQ (reference sequence). CDR3 length: 13 residues. Here the CDR3 reads CASSLGAGTEAFF. The CDR3 DNA is TGTGCTAGCAGCTTAGGCGCGGGCACTGAAGCTTTCTTT.

The rearrangement joins TRBV30 to TRBJ2-5; 11 positions agree with TRBD2. V was clipped by 0 bases and J by 4 bases; unmatched bases: 7. Germline V lookup: CDR1 GTSNPN, CDR2 SVGIG (reference sequence). This CDR3 has 16 amino acids. The CDR3 loop is CAWSVLSGRGGETQYF. CDR3 coding DNA: TGTGCCTGGAGTGTTCTTAGCGGGAGGGGTGGAGAGACCCAGTACTTC.

The V gene is TRBV30, the J gene TRBJ1-3, with D unresolved. The CDR3 sequence is 11 residues long. With 3 bases removed from V and 9 bases from J, the gap between germline ends came to 9 bases. CDR1 is GTSNPN and CDR2 is SVGIG in the germline V gene (reference sequence). DNA of the CDR3: TGTGCCTGGAGAGTGGGAGGCACCATATATTTT. Its protein is CAWRVGGTIYF.

The chain recombines TRBV10-1 with TRBJ2-1, with D possibly matching TRBD1 (5 bases). With 4 bases removed from V and 2 bases from J, the gap between germline ends came to 12 bases. Per the germline V gene, CDR1 is WNHNN and CDR2 is SYGVQD (reference sequence). The CDR3 sequence is 15 residues long. The CDR3 coding sequence is TGCGCCAGCAGTGGAGAAGGGGAAGCCTACAATGAGCAGTTCTTC. Protein sequence: CASSGEGEAYNEQFF.

The J gene is TRBJ2-1, the V gene TRBV28, with 8 bases matching TRBD2. The germline gives CDR1 MDHEN, CDR2 SYDVKM. The CDR3 is 18 amino acids. With 2 bases clipped from V and 3 bases from J, the junction kept 12 bases outside the gene matches. For the CDR3, the DNA is TGTGCCAGCAGTTTAAGGCTTTCCGGGACTAGGTTCTACAATGAGCAGTTCTTC. The encoded protein is CASSLRLSGTRFYNEQFF. Filled out from reference TRBV28 and TRBJ2-1, the complete variable domain reads DVKVTQSSRYLVKRTGEKVFLECVQDMDHENMFWYRQDPGLGLRLIYFSYDVKMKEKGDIPEGYSVSREKKERFSLILESASTNQTSMYLCASSLRLSGTRFYNEQFFGPGTRLTVL.

The rearrangement uses TRBV27 and TRBJ1-2, with TRBD1 matching over 8 bases. The length of the CDR3 is 14 residues. J gave up 7 bases and V 4 bases, and 8 bases lay outside the gene matches. Germline V gene lookup returns CDR1 MNHEY and CDR2 SMNVEV (reference sequence). In DNA form, the CDR3 reads TGTGCCAGCAGTTCTAGGGACAGGTGGGGTGGCTACACCTTC. Protein sequence: CASSSRDRWGGYTF.

This clone was counted a single time. The CDR3 spells CASSLAHLRLADNNEQFF. The DNA of the CDR3 is TGTGCCAGCAGCTTAGCCCATCTGCGTCTAGCGGATAACAATGAGCAGTTCTTC. The J gene is TRBJ2-1, the V gene TRBV7-8, with 7 bases aligning to TRBD2. The junction had 13 bases not matched to a gene; V was cut back by 0 bases and J by 5 bases. This CDR3 contains 18 residues. Germline CDR1 and CDR2: SGHVS and FQNEAQ.

The chain is built from TRBV16 and TRBJ1-5; possibly TRBD1 for D (5 bases). Germline V CDR1 and CDR2: KGHSY, FQNENV. The CDR3 is 15 residues long. Trimming shortened V by 2 bases and J by 3 bases, and 11 bases separated the two germline ends. CDR3 sequence: CASSQGGTNNQPQHF. For the CDR3, the DNA is TGTGCCAGCAGCCAAGGAGGGACCAACAATCAGCCCCAGCATTTT.

V is TRBV4-1 and J is TRBJ2-5, with a tentative D call TRBD1 (7 bases). CDR1 and CDR2 from the germline V gene are MGHRA and YSYEKL. The CDR3 consists of 15 residues. Deletions cut 0 bases from V and 5 bases from J, with 13 bases between. CDR3: CASSQEGGAGETQYF. As DNA, the CDR3 is TGCGCCAGCAGCCAAGAAGGGGGCGCGGGGGAGACCCAGTACTTC.

The V gene is TRBV21-1, the J gene TRBJ2-5; the D call in the table, TRBD2, was not verified against the DNA. TRBV21-1 is described as a pseudogene. The CDR3 runs to 14 residues. CDR3 bases: TGTGCCAGCAGCAAGGGACTAGCGGGAGAGACCCAGTACTTC. This codes for CASSKGLAGETQYF.

The chain links TRBV3-1 (or the pseudogene TRBV3-2) to TRBJ2-3; no reliable D call. The V gene lost 1 base and the J gene lost 0 bases, with 8 bases spanning the gap. Per germline, CDR1 LGHDT and CDR2 YNNKEL (reference sequence). The CDR3 consists of 15 residues. CDR3 in DNA: TGTGCCAGCAGCCAAGTCGGTCCCAGCACAGATACGCAGTATTTT. Amino acids: CASSQVGPSTDTQYF.